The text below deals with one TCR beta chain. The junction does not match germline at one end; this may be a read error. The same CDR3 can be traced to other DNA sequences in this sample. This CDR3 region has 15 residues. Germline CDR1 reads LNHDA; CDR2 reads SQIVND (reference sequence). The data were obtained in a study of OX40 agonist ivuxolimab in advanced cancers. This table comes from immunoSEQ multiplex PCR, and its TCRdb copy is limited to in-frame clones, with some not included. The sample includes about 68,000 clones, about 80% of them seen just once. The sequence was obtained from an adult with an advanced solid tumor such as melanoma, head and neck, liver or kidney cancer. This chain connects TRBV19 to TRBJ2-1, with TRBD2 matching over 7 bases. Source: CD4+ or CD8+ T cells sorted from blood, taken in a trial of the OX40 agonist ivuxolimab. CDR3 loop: CASSGLAATYNEQFF. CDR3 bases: TGTGCCAGTAGTGGTCTAGCGGCGACCTACAACGAGCAGTTCTTC.